This T cell receptor (beta chain) was sequenced in a study of vaccination and CD4 T cells after COVID-19. In the study overall: Stimulation of cells relied on overlapping spike peptides derived from SARS-CoV-2, HCoV-NL63, HCoV-OC43 and HCoV-229E.

Indicated treatment: approximately 9-day PBMC culture with coronavirus spike peptide pools or control peptides (ViraFEST assay). Via ViraFEST, peptide pools expanded antigen-specific T cells before TCR sequencing. The Oncomine TCR Beta short-read assay sequenced DNA from cultured CD4+ T cells. TCRdb fed the PCR reads into MiXCR, producing one record per CDR3 protein. Of approximately 16,000 distinct CDR3 sequences in the sample, roughly 36% were seen once. Comments on this clonotype: Its antigen remains unidentified.

Germline V CDR1 and CDR2: MNHEY, SMNVEV (reference sequence). This CDR3 has 18 amino acids. The V segment lost 6 bases and the J segment 2 bases; nucleotides outside the gene matches: 16. This clonotype originated in a human donor who received a COVID-19 vaccine. The V and J genes are TRBV27 and TRBJ2-7, with TRBD2 matching over 10 bases. The sample was CD4+ T cells from blood, cultured in vitro, taken before SARS-CoV-2 vaccination. The CDR3 nucleotides are TGTGCCAGCAGGAGGGACTTGGTTAGCGGGGGGCGACCCTACGAGCAGTACTTC. As protein: CASRRDLVSGGRPYEQYF.